This is a list of T cell receptor beta chains from one sample in a study of blood T cell repertoires in COVID-19. Clones were read by immunoSEQ multiplex PCR, and TCRdb kept only the in-frame ones, dropping some. The sample lists 90,000 or so clones, roughly 84% occurring once. The sequenced sample consisted of peripheral blood. The receptors here all came from a man in his 60s with acute or convalescent COVID-19. CDR3s leave out the opening cysteine and the closing phenylalanine or tryptophan. The D gene is left open where the match is weak.

d_gene,v_gene,CDR3aa
NA,TRBV2,ASSSHRAGDQF
NA,TRBV19,ASSQGYSNQPQH
NA,TRBV27,ASSLSLLGVSGREQY
TRBD2,TRBV24-1,ATSDRAGGFTDTQY
TRBD1,TRBV7-6,ASSLYRGSANEQF
NA,TRBV21-1,ASEKVVRLADRFANTGELF
TRBD2,TRBV7-2,ASSLVPSRGGETQY
TRBD1,TRBV11-3,ASSLGGTGAEQF
NA,TRBV6-5,ASSSSGTNYGAF
NA,TRBV5-1,ASSPGGGTYGYT
TRBD1,TRBV7-2,ASRSRGTGGSYEQY
TRBD1,TRBV6-5,ASSNRGITEAF
NA,TRBV12-3/TRBV12-4,ASSVSRGTEAF
NA,TRBV5-6,ASSLKGAGNSPLH
NA,TRBV18,ASSTRLSGEQY
NA,TRBV5-1,ASSSFPGVLGEQY